The rows below give T cell receptor beta chains drawn from one sample of a study of blood T cell repertoires in COVID-19. Assay used: immunoSEQ multiplex PCR; TCRdb lists only in-frame clones, some missing. Of 75,000 to 90,000 clones listed, roughly 88% are singletons. Input material: peripheral blood. These receptors came from a young man with COVID-19, enrolled during active disease. Both conserved end residues are part of each CDR3. The order of the fields is CDR3 DNA, CDR3 protein, V gene, D gene, clone size, J gene. The D gene is left open where the match is weak. Where a row states a size, it is once, few, many or the class of an expanded clone; other rows omit it.

CDR3nt: TGTGCCAGCGCCGCGAGCTCCTACAATGAGCAGTTCTTC
CDR3aa: CASAASSYNEQFF
v_gene: TRBV10-3
d_gene: NA
abundance: NA
j_gene: TRBJ2-1

CDR3nt: TGCGCCAGCAGCCGAGGCACAGATACGCAGTATTTT
CDR3aa: CASSRGTDTQYF
v_gene: TRBV10-2
d_gene: NA
abundance: NA
j_gene: TRBJ2-3

CDR3nt: TGTGCCAGCAGCGTAGGGTCTAGCGGGGCCCGCGTGGATACGCAGTATTTT
CDR3aa: CASSVGSSGARVDTQYF
v_gene: TRBV9
d_gene: TRBD2
abundance: NA
j_gene: TRBJ2-3

CDR3nt: TGTGCCAGTATGACAGGGGTCACTGAAGCTTTCTTT
CDR3aa: CASMTGVTEAFF
v_gene: TRBV6-5
d_gene: TRBD1
abundance: NA
j_gene: TRBJ1-1

CDR3nt: TGTGCCAGTAGTATAATAGCGGGAGTCTACAATGAGCAGTTCTTC
CDR3aa: CASSIIAGVYNEQFF
v_gene: TRBV19
d_gene: TRBD2
abundance: NA
j_gene: TRBJ2-1

CDR3nt: TGCGCCAGCAGCTTGCGGGAGACCCAGTACTTC
CDR3aa: CASSLRETQYF
v_gene: TRBV5-1
d_gene: NA
abundance: NA
j_gene: TRBJ2-5

CDR3nt: TGTGCCAGCACCACCCGGGACAGCAACTATGGCTACACCTTC
CDR3aa: CASTTRDSNYGYTF
v_gene: TRBV7-2
d_gene: TRBD1
abundance: NA
j_gene: TRBJ1-2

CDR3nt: TGTGCCAGCAGCGATGCATCGGGGGAGACCCAGTACTTC
CDR3aa: CASSDASGETQYF
v_gene: TRBV9
d_gene: NA
abundance: once
j_gene: TRBJ2-5

CDR3nt: TGCGCCAGCAGTGAAGCTGTTCCCAATGAGCAGTTCTTC
CDR3aa: CASSEAVPNEQFF
v_gene: TRBV10-1
d_gene: NA
abundance: NA
j_gene: TRBJ2-1

CDR3nt: TGTGCCTGGAGTGTCCCGAGCGGGACTATGAACGAGCAGTACTTC
CDR3aa: CAWSVPSGTMNEQYF
v_gene: TRBV30
d_gene: TRBD2
abundance: NA
j_gene: TRBJ2-7

CDR3nt: TGCGCCATCGGACTAGCGGGATCTTACAATGAGCAGTTCTTC
CDR3aa: CAIGLAGSYNEQFF
v_gene: TRBV10-2
d_gene: TRBD2
abundance: NA
j_gene: TRBJ2-1

CDR3nt: TGTGCCAGCAGTTCCCGGCGGGGCCCGACCTACGAGCAGTACTTC
CDR3aa: CASSSRRGPTYEQYF
v_gene: TRBV6-5
d_gene: NA
abundance: NA
j_gene: TRBJ2-7

CDR3nt: TGTGCCAGCAGATCGGGACAGAACACCGGGGAGCTGTTTTTT
CDR3aa: CASRSGQNTGELFF
v_gene: TRBV2
d_gene: NA
abundance: many
j_gene: TRBJ2-2

CDR3nt: TGTGCCAGCAGCGACCCCGGACAGGGATCTGAAGCTTTCTTT
CDR3aa: CASSDPGQGSEAFF
v_gene: TRBV28
d_gene: TRBD1
abundance: few
j_gene: TRBJ1-1

CDR3nt: TGTGCCAGCAAGAATTGGCGGGCTTCCTACAATGAGCAGTTCTTC
CDR3aa: CASKNWRASYNEQFF
v_gene: TRBV2
d_gene: NA
abundance: NA
j_gene: TRBJ2-1

CDR3nt: TGTGCCAGCAGTCGGGACAGTCCCTACAATGAGCAGTTCTTC
CDR3aa: CASSRDSPYNEQFF
v_gene: TRBV27
d_gene: TRBD1
abundance: NA
j_gene: TRBJ2-1

CDR3nt: TGTGCCAGCAGCCCCCTCGGCGGGAGCTCCTACAATGAGCAGTTCTTC
CDR3aa: CASSPLGGSSYNEQFF
v_gene: TRBV11-2
d_gene: TRBD2
abundance: NA
j_gene: TRBJ2-1

CDR3nt: TGTGCCTGGAGATCTACTAACACCGGGGAGCTGTTTTTT
CDR3aa: CAWRSTNTGELFF
v_gene: TRBV30
d_gene: NA
abundance: once
j_gene: TRBJ2-2

CDR3nt: TGTGCCAGCAGGTATGGGGGACAGTGGTACTTC
CDR3aa: CASRYGGQWYF
v_gene: TRBV6-4
d_gene: TRBD1
abundance: NA
j_gene: TRBJ2-7

CDR3nt: TGTGCCATCAGTGATGGGGCGAACACTGAAGCTTTCTTT
CDR3aa: CAISDGANTEAFF
v_gene: TRBV10-3
d_gene: NA
abundance: NA
j_gene: TRBJ1-1

CDR3nt: TGTGCCAGCGAGGGAGGGCCCGGGGAGCAGTTCTTC
CDR3aa: CASEGGPGEQFF
v_gene: TRBV6-6
d_gene: TRBD2
abundance: NA
j_gene: TRBJ2-1

CDR3nt: TGTGCCAGCAGCTGGAGCGGGACCTTCACCGGGGAGCTGTTTTTT
CDR3aa: CASSWSGTFTGELFF
v_gene: TRBV7-3
d_gene: TRBD2
abundance: once
j_gene: TRBJ2-2

CDR3nt: TGCGCCAGCAGGTCGAGACAGGGCAGGGGTGGCTACACCTTC
CDR3aa: CASRSRQGRGGYTF
v_gene: TRBV5-1
d_gene: TRBD1
abundance: NA
j_gene: TRBJ1-2

CDR3nt: TGTGCCAGTAGTTTCCGGACAGGGAGCTCTGGAAACACCATATATTTT
CDR3aa: CASSFRTGSSGNTIYF
v_gene: TRBV19
d_gene: TRBD1
abundance: NA
j_gene: TRBJ1-3

CDR3nt: TGTGCCAGCAGTTTCGGGGTAGACACCGGGGAGCTGTTTTTT
CDR3aa: CASSFGVDTGELFF
v_gene: TRBV28
d_gene: NA
abundance: once
j_gene: TRBJ2-2

CDR3nt: TGTGCCACCAGTGATTTAACTAGCGGGAGGTCGTACGAGCAGTACTTC
CDR3aa: CATSDLTSGRSYEQYF
v_gene: TRBV24-1
d_gene: TRBD2
abundance: NA
j_gene: TRBJ2-7

CDR3nt: TGTGCCAGCAGCTCCACCTACGAGCAGTACTTC
CDR3aa: CASSSTYEQYF
v_gene: TRBV11-2
d_gene: NA
abundance: NA
j_gene: TRBJ2-7

CDR3nt: TGCGCCAGCAGCTTGGATGCTAGCGGGGCCGGTAGCTCCTACAATGAGCAGTTCTTC
CDR3aa: CASSLDASGAGSSYNEQFF
v_gene: TRBV5-1
d_gene: TRBD2
abundance: NA
j_gene: TRBJ2-1

CDR3nt: TGTGCCACCAGCAGAGCTACCGGGACAGCCTCCGGGGAGCTGTTTTTT
CDR3aa: CATSRATGTASGELFF
v_gene: TRBV15
d_gene: TRBD1
abundance: NA
j_gene: TRBJ2-2

CDR3nt: TGCGCCAGCAGCCAAAGGCAGGGTCGTACCTACGAGCAGTACTTC
CDR3aa: CASSQRQGRTYEQYF
v_gene: TRBV4-1
d_gene: NA
abundance: NA
j_gene: TRBJ2-7

CDR3nt: TGTGCCAGCAGCTTTCAGGGGGGCTCCTACAATGAGCAGTTCTTC
CDR3aa: CASSFQGGSYNEQFF
v_gene: TRBV5-8
d_gene: NA
abundance: NA
j_gene: TRBJ2-1

CDR3nt: TGTGCCAGCAGCATTCTGACAGGAGCCTCTGGAAACACCATATATTTT
CDR3aa: CASSILTGASGNTIYF
v_gene: TRBV11-2
d_gene: NA
abundance: NA
j_gene: TRBJ1-3

CDR3nt: TGTGCCAGTAGTATAGTGGGTCTAGCGGACTACGAGCAGTACTTC
CDR3aa: CASSIVGLADYEQYF
v_gene: TRBV19
d_gene: TRBD2
abundance: NA
j_gene: TRBJ2-7

CDR3nt: TGCAGCGTTACGGGGGATTCCACAGATACGCAGTATTTT
CDR3aa: CSVTGDSTDTQYF
v_gene: TRBV29-1
d_gene: NA
abundance: NA
j_gene: TRBJ2-3

CDR3nt: TGTGCCAGCAGCCAAGATCTCAATCAGCCCCAGCATTTT
CDR3aa: CASSQDLNQPQHF
v_gene: TRBV3-1/TRBV3-2
d_gene: NA
abundance: NA
j_gene: TRBJ1-5

CDR3nt: TGTGCCAGCAGCTCTGGGACAGCGAGCTCCTACGAGCAGTACTTC
CDR3aa: CASSSGTASSYEQYF
v_gene: TRBV5-4
d_gene: TRBD1
abundance: NA
j_gene: TRBJ2-7

CDR3nt: TGTGCCAGCAGTTTATTCCGTAATGGCGGAAAAGAGACCCAGTACTTC
CDR3aa: CASSLFRNGGKETQYF
v_gene: TRBV27
d_gene: NA
abundance: NA
j_gene: TRBJ2-5

CDR3nt: TGTGCCAGCAGTTTAAAAGACTGGAAAAGCGGGAGCTCCTACAATGAGCAGTTCTTC
CDR3aa: CASSLKDWKSGSSYNEQFF
v_gene: TRBV28
d_gene: TRBD2
abundance: NA
j_gene: TRBJ2-1

CDR3nt: TGCGCCAGCAGCTTCGGGACAGGGGGCGAAAAACTGTTTTTT
CDR3aa: CASSFGTGGEKLFF
v_gene: TRBV5-1
d_gene: TRBD1
abundance: NA
j_gene: TRBJ1-4

CDR3nt: TGTGCCAGTAGTCTCGTGACTAGCGGGAGCCTCTACAATGAGCAGTTCTTC
CDR3aa: CASSLVTSGSLYNEQFF
v_gene: TRBV19
d_gene: TRBD2
abundance: once
j_gene: TRBJ2-1

CDR3nt: TGTGCCAGCAGCGTAGAGGCGGGAGGGCCGGAAGAGCAGTACTTC
CDR3aa: CASSVEAGGPEEQYF
v_gene: TRBV9
d_gene: TRBD2
abundance: NA
j_gene: TRBJ2-7

CDR3nt: TGTGCCAGCAGTCCAATCGAGGGGACAGGGAATTTTTATGTGCAGTACTTC
CDR3aa: CASSPIEGTGNFYVQYF
v_gene: TRBV7-9
d_gene: TRBD1
abundance: NA
j_gene: TRBJ2-7

CDR3nt: TGTGCCAGCAGTTTAGGGGCCTCAGCTTTCTTT
CDR3aa: CASSLGASAFF
v_gene: TRBV12-3/TRBV12-4
d_gene: NA
abundance: once
j_gene: TRBJ1-1

CDR3nt: TGTGCCAGTAGTATTTCACAGGGGATGGGGGAGCAGTACTTC
CDR3aa: CASSISQGMGEQYF
v_gene: TRBV19
d_gene: TRBD1
abundance: NA
j_gene: TRBJ2-7

CDR3nt: TGTGCCACCAGTGACCGATGGACTAGCGGGACCGGGGGCGGGGAGCTGTTTTTT
CDR3aa: CATSDRWTSGTGGGELFF
v_gene: TRBV24-1
d_gene: TRBD2
abundance: NA
j_gene: TRBJ2-2

CDR3nt: TGTGCCAGCAGTCCCCGGGACACCGCCTACGAGCAGTACTTC
CDR3aa: CASSPRDTAYEQYF
v_gene: TRBV27
d_gene: NA
abundance: NA
j_gene: TRBJ2-7

CDR3nt: TGTGCCAGCAGCCCTAACCTCTCCAGGGGAGAAGGCTACACCTTC
CDR3aa: CASSPNLSRGEGYTF
v_gene: TRBV16
d_gene: NA
abundance: few
j_gene: TRBJ1-2

CDR3nt: TGTGCCAGCAGCTATCCCTTAACAGATACGCAGTATTTT
CDR3aa: CASSYPLTDTQYF
v_gene: TRBV7-9
d_gene: NA
abundance: NA
j_gene: TRBJ2-3

CDR3nt: TGCGCCAGCAGCCAGACTAGCGGGAGTACCAATGAGCAGTTCTTC
CDR3aa: CASSQTSGSTNEQFF
v_gene: TRBV4-3
d_gene: TRBD2
abundance: NA
j_gene: TRBJ2-1